These 29 T cell receptor beta chains came from one sample sequenced in a study of beta chain features in type 1 diabetes. The study reverse transcribed the entire isolated RNA, so it sequenced expressed TCRB transcripts. Clones were sequenced by immunoSEQ multiplex PCR, and TCRdb holds only the in-frame ones, with some missing. The sample includes fewer than 900,000 clones, roughly 17% of them seen just once. The sequenced sample was naive CD4+ T cells from blood. These receptors were collected from a woman between 18 and 29 years old in good health.

V usage is TRBV5-1 and J usage is TRBJ2-7, with TRBD1 identical over 7 bases. V lost 2 bases, J lost 2 bases, and 1 base stayed unmatched. Germline V lookup: CDR1 SGHRS, CDR2 YFSETQ. CDR3 size: 13 residues. The CDR3 DNA reads TGCGCCAGCAGCTTCGGGACAGCCTACGAGCAGTACTTC. This sequence encodes CASSFGTAYEQYF.

The rearrangement links TRBV7-2 to TRBJ2-1; no firm D call. The V end was cut by 0 bases, the J end by 5 bases, with 5 bases between. Germline loops: CDR1 SGHTA, CDR2 FQGNSA. The CDR3 has 13 amino acids. The CDR3 DNA follows: TGTGCCAGCAGCTTAGCGAGCAACAATGAGCAGTTCTTC. Translated, it gives CASSLASNNEQFF.

The rearrangement joins TRBV29-1 to TRBJ1-2; TRBD1 agrees at 7 bases. CDR1 is SQVTM and CDR2 is ANQGSEA in the germline V gene. Trimming removed 0 bases from V and 0 bases from J; junction bases left unmatched: 4. The CDR3 is made up of 15 amino acids. For the CDR3, the DNA is TGCAGCGTTGAAGATTCGGGACAGTCTAACTATGGCTACACCTTC. Its protein product is CSVEDSGQSNYGYTF. Full variable domain (remainder filled in from reference TRBV29-1 and TRBJ1-2): SAVISQKPSRDICQRGTSLTIQCQVDSQVTMMFWYRQQPGQSLTLIATANQGSEATYESGFVIDKFPISRPNLTFSTLTVSNMSPEDSSIYLCSVEDSGQSNYGYTFGSGTRLTVV.

The chain employs TRBV7-8 and TRBJ2-5; D perhaps matches TRBD1 (6 bases). Trimming pared 7 bases from V and 7 bases from J, leaving 25 bases between. The CDR3 sequence is 16 residues long. Per the germline V gene, CDR1 is SGHVS and CDR2 is FQNEAQ. DNA of the CDR3: TGTGCCAGCACCTTCGAGACAGGCTACCGACGGGGGACCCAGTACTTC. Translation gives CASTFETGYRRGTQYF.

A few counts support this clone. The chain has TRBV7-2 and TRBJ2-1; TRBD1 matches 8 bases. The CDR3 runs to 17 residues. Germline V gives CDR1 SGHTA, CDR2 FQGNSA. V lost 5 bases to trimming and J lost 1 base; unmatched junction nucleotides: 10. CDR3 residues: CASSIRGQGMSYNEQFF. CDR3 in DNA: TGTGCCAGCAGCATTCGTGGACAGGGCATGTCCTACAATGAGCAGTTCTTC.

This clone has just a few counts. CDR3 DNA sequence: TGTGCCAGCAACCCGGACGGCAATCAGCCCCAGCATTTT. Encoded protein: CASNPDGNQPQHF. This chain uses TRBV28 with TRBJ1-5, with D unresolved. Between the trimmed V and J ends, which lost 7 bases and 2 bases, there was a span of 9 bases. The CDR3 spans 13 residues. The germline V gene encodes CDR1 MDHEN and CDR2 SYDVKM.

As for this clone: The sample carries other DNA sequences with the same CDR3. This chain connects TRBV6-5 to TRBJ2-5, with D tentatively TRBD1 (5 bases). V gave up 0 bases and J gave up 4 bases, with 9 bases separating them. This CDR3 is 14 amino acids long. The germline CDR1 and CDR2 sequences are MNHEY and SVGAGI. The CDR3 is CASSYSGRVETQYF. CDR3 nucleotide sequence: TGTGCCAGCAGTTACTCTGGCAGGGTAGAGACCCAGTACTTC.

The chain couples TRBV7-9 to TRBJ2-7, with TRBD1 matching 8 bases. The CDR3 length is 14 residues. V was pared by 5 bases and J by 2 bases, with 5 bases of the junction left unmatched. Germline loops: CDR1 SEHNR, CDR2 FQNEAQ (reference sequence). The CDR3: CASSTQTGAYEQYF. The DNA of the CDR3 is TGTGCCAGCAGCACACAGACAGGGGCCTACGAGCAGTACTTC.

This clone appeared many times. This chain uses TRBV11-1 with TRBJ2-7; possible D gene TRBD2, 6 bases. Germline V gene lookup returns CDR1 SGHAT and CDR2 FQDESV (reference sequence). CDR3 size: 13 residues. V lost 6 bases and J 3 bases, leaving 12 bases between the germline ends. As DNA, the CDR3 is TGTGCCAGCAGAAGGGGAGGTGGCTACGAGCAGTACTTC. Translated, it gives CASRRGGGYEQYF.

The chain carries TRBV9 and TRBJ1-5; D gene unclear. Germline-derived CDR1 and CDR2 are SGDLS and YYNGEE. V lost 2 bases, J lost 3 bases, and 9 bases lay in between. The CDR3 has 14 residues. CDR3 sequence: CASSVGNTNQPQHF. The CDR3 nucleotides read TGTGCCAGCAGCGTGGGGAACACCAATCAGCCCCAGCATTTT.

This clone was detected a few times. Because the CDR3's place on the DNA is in doubt, the DNA is left out and the CDR3 is given as listed by TCRdb. CDR3 protein: CASSSVGSGTKTFF. This chain connects TRBV19 to TRBJ1-1. From germline, CDR1 is LNHDA and CDR2 SQIVND (reference sequence). The CDR3 numbers 14 amino acids, ends counted.

The gene calls are TRBV28 and TRBJ1-2; D not resolved. CDR1 and CDR2 from the germline V gene are MDHEN and SYDVKM. V shed 4 bases and J shed 4 bases, with 13 bases lying between them. The length of the CDR3 is 14 residues. This CDR3 is CASSSPGLVYGYTF. In DNA, the CDR3 is TGTGCCAGCAGTTCCCCCGGGTTGGTCTATGGCTACACCTTC.

The chain uses TRBV4-3 and TRBJ1-2; no firm D call. The ends were cut back, 1 base at V and 0 bases at J, with 9 bases in the middle. Germline V gives CDR1 LGHNA, CDR2 YSLEER. CDR3 length: 15 amino acids. CDR3 loop: CASSQGTATNYGYTF. CDR3 nucleotide sequence: TGCGCCAGCAGCCAAGGGACCGCCACTAACTATGGCTACACCTTC.

The chain combines TRBV27 with TRBJ2-3, with 7 nucleotides matching TRBD2. Germline values: CDR1 MNHEY, CDR2 SMNVEV (reference sequence). The junction had 14 bases not matched to a gene; V was cut back by 4 bases and J by 4 bases. CDR3 length: 17 amino acids. DNA of the CDR3: TGTGCCAGCAGTTCCTCCCGGTGGGAGGGCCTCCCAGATACGCAGTATTTT. Translated: CASSSSRWEGLPDTQYF.

This clone has only a few counts. The chain links TRBV5-6 to TRBJ2-1; D unclear. V dropped 1 base and J dropped 7 bases, with 9 bases sitting between them. Per germline, CDR1 SGHDT and CDR2 YYEEEE. CDR3 length equals 13 residues. CDR3 bases: TGTGCCAGCAGCTTGTTCCTTCAGAATGAGCAGTTCTTC. Its protein is CASSLFLQNEQFF.

The CDR3 DNA follows: TGTGCCAGCAGTGCACCGACAGGGTACGAGCAGTACTTC. This translates into CASSAPTGYEQYF. The chain is built from TRBV25-1 and TRBJ2-7, with 7 bases that match TRBD1. Germline assignment: CDR1 MGHDK and CDR2 SYGVNS. The CDR3 contains 13 residues. The V gene end was trimmed by 4 bases and the J gene end by 4 bases; junction bases not matched to a gene: 4.

This clone came up a few times. The chain links TRBV28 to TRBJ2-7; D is perhaps TRBD1 or TRBD2 (5 bases each). CDR3 length equals 15 residues. V was cut by 6 bases and J by 2 bases, with 17 bases left in between. Per the germline V gene, CDR1 is MDHEN and CDR2 is SYDVKM. The CDR3 region is CASSRDRGRTYEQYF. The CDR3 nucleotides are TGTGCCAGCAGCCGAGACCGGGGCCGGACCTACGAGCAGTACTTC.

This clone was observed at least ten times. The chain combines TRBV15 with TRBJ2-3; D remains ambiguous. This CDR3 is 14 amino acids long. The V gene lost 1 base and the J gene lost 1 base, with 6 bases spanning the gap. From germline, CDR1 is LNHNV and CDR2 YYDKDF (reference sequence). The CDR3 is CATSRGLGTDTQYF. In nucleotides, the CDR3 is TGTGCCACCAGCAGAGGACTGGGCACAGATACGCAGTATTTT.

The chain employs TRBV28 and TRBJ2-7, with D unresolved. The germline V gene has CDR1 MDHEN and CDR2 SYDVKM. This CDR3 is 14 amino acids long. The ends were cut back, 5 bases at V and 2 bases at J, with 13 bases in the middle. The CDR3 coding sequence is TGTGCCAGCAGTCCCCGTTCCACCCCCTACGAGCAGTACTTC. This gives the protein CASSPRSTPYEQYF.

The rearrangement uses TRBV7-2 and TRBJ2-7; 7 bases align to TRBD2. This CDR3 has 15 residues. CDR1 is SGHTA, CDR2 FQGNSA, per germline. Losses at the gene ends were 3 bases for V and 2 bases for J; bases not matched to a gene: 7. CDR3 sequence (DNA): TGTGCCAGCAGCTTTGGGCCTAGCGGAGCCTACGAGCAGTACTTC. This sequence encodes CASSFGPSGAYEQYF.

The chain links TRBV19 to TRBJ2-1; 8 bases are shared with TRBD2. Unmatched junction bases numbered 8, after V lost 7 bases and J lost 6 bases. Germline V lookup: CDR1 LNHDA, CDR2 SQIVND (reference sequence). The CDR3 length is 14 residues. CDR3 nucleotide sequence: TGTGCCAGTACATCCGCGGGAGGACCCAATGAGCAGTTCTTC. Its protein product is CASTSAGGPNEQFF.

There are a few counts of this clone. The rearrangement joins TRBV7-6 to TRBJ2-2, with D tentatively TRBD1 or TRBD2 (5 bases each). The CDR3 is 15 amino acids. CDR1 is SGHVS, CDR2 FNYEAQ, per germline. Between the trimmed V and J ends, which lost 1 base and 6 bases, there was a span of 12 bases. CDR3 residues: CASSLDTGRSGELFF. The CDR3 coding sequence is TGTGCCAGCAGCTTAGATACGGGACGGTCCGGGGAGCTGTTTTTT.

The CDR3 nucleotides read TGTGCCAGCAGCGAGGGGGGAGAGGAATCAAAGCAGTACTTC. The encoded protein is CASSEGGEESKQYF. J is TRBJ2-7 and V is TRBV28; either TRBD1 or TRBD2 may fit D (6 bases each). The CDR3 loop spans 14 amino acids. The germline CDR1 and CDR2 sequences are MDHEN and SYDVKM. V was pared by 6 bases and J by 8 bases, with 20 bases between.

V is TRBV6-5 and J is TRBJ2-3, with D tentatively TRBD2 (6 bases). CDR1 and CDR2 from the germline V gene are MNHEY and SVGAGI. V was pared by 7 bases and J by 3 bases, with 11 bases between. The length of the CDR3 is 13 residues. The CDR3 sequence: CASKVAGTDTQYF. CDR3 DNA sequence: TGTGCCAGCAAGGTGGCGGGGACAGATACGCAGTATTTT.

This clone was picked up a small number of times. The rearrangement joins TRBV5-5 to TRBJ1-1, with TRBD1 as a possible D gene (5 bases). Looked up from germline, CDR1 is SGHKS and CDR2 is YYEKEE (reference sequence). V was shortened by 1 base and J by 3 bases, with 13 bases between the two germline ends. The CDR3 has 15 residues. This CDR3 reads CASSLSVGGDTEAFF. CDR3 sequence (DNA): TGTGCCAGCAGCTTGAGTGTTGGGGGGGACACTGAAGCTTTCTTT.

Only a few counts were recorded for this clone. The rearrangement uses TRBV28 and TRBJ1-3; perhaps TRBD1 as D (6 bases). The CDR3 spans 13 residues. V gave up 5 bases and J gave up 1 base, with 6 bases separating them. Germline CDR1 reads MDHEN; CDR2 reads SYDVKM. The CDR3 nucleotides read TGTGCCAGCAGTACAGGGTCTGGAAACACCATATATTTT. Translating gives CASSTGSGNTIYF.

The chain carries TRBV28 and TRBJ2-3; 8 bases are a match to TRBD2. The CDR3 has 15 amino acids. Trimming at V came to 7 bases and at J to 0 bases, leaving 6 bases not matched to a gene. In germline, CDR1 is MDHEN, CDR2 SYDVKM. The CDR3 region is CASNGGDRSTDTQYF. The CDR3, as DNA: TGTGCCAGCAACGGGGGGGACCGGAGCACAGATACGCAGTATTTT.

This clone was found a few times. The gene calls are TRBV5-6 and TRBJ2-5, with 7 bases lining up with TRBD2. This CDR3 has 15 residues. Germline CDR1 SGHDT, CDR2 YYEEEE. V lost 2 bases, J lost 4 bases, and 8 bases stayed unmatched. In nucleotides, the CDR3 is TGTGCCAGCAGCTTTATGGGCGGGAGAAGAGAGACCCAGTACTTC. Translating gives CASSFMGGRRETQYF.

The chain recombines TRBV18 with TRBJ2-2, with TRBD1 as a possible D gene (5 bases). The CDR3 totals 16 residues. With 0 bases removed from V and 1 base from J, the gap between germline ends came to 9 bases. Germline V lookup: CDR1 KGHSH, CDR2 LQKENI. In nucleotides, the CDR3 is TGTGCCAGCTCACCACCGAATCAGGGGAACACCGGGGAGCTGTTTTTT. Translating gives CASSPPNQGNTGELFF.